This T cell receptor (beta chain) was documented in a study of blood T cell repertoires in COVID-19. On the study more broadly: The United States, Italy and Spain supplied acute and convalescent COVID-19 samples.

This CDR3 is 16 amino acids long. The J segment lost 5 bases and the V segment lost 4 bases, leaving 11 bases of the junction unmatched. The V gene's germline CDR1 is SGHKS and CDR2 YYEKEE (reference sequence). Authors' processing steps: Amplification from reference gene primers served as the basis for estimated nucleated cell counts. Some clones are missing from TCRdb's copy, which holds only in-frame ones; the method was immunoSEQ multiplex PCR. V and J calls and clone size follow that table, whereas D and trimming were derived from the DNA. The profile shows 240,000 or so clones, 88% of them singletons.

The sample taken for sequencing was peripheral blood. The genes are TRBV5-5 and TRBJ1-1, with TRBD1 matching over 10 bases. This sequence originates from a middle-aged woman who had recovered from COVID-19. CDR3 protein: CASSQRQGARGTEAFF. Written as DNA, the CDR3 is TGTGCCAGCAGCCAGCGACAGGGGGCCCGAGGGACTGAAGCTTTCTTT. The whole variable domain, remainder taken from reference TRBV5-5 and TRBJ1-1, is DAGVTQSPTHLIKTRGQQVTLRCSPISGHKSVSWYQQVLGQGPQFIFQYYEKEERGRGNFPDRFSARQFPNYSSELNVNALLLGDSALYLCASSQRQGARGTEAFFGQGTRLTVV.